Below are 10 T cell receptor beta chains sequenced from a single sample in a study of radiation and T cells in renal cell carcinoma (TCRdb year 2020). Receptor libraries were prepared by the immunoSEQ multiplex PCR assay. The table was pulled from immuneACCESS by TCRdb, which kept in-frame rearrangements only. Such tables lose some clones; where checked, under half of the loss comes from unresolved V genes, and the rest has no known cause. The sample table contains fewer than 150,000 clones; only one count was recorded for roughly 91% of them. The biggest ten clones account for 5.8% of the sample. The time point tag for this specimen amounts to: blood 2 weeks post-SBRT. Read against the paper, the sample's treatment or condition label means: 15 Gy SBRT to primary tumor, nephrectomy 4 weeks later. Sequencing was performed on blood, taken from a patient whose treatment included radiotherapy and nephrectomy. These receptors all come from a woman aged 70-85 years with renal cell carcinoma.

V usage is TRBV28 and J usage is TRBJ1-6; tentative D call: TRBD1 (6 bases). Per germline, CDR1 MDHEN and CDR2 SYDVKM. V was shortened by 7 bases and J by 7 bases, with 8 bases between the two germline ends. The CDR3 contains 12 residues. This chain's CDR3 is CASTGENSPLHF. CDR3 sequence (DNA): TGTGCCAGCACAGGGGAGAATTCACCCCTCCACTTT.

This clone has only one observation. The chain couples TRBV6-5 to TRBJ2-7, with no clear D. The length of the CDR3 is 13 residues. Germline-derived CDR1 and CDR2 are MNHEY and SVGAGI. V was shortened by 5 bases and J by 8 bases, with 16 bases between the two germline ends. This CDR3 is CASSPGLDRKQYF. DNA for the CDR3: TGTGCCAGCAGTCCCGGCTTGGACCGCAAGCAGTACTTC.

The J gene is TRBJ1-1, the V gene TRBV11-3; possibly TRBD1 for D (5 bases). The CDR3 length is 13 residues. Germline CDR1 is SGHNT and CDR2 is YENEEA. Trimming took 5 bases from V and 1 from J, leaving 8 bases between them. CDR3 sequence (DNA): TGTGCCAGCAGCCCCCAGGGGAACACTGAAGCTTTCTTT. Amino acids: CASSPQGNTEAFF.

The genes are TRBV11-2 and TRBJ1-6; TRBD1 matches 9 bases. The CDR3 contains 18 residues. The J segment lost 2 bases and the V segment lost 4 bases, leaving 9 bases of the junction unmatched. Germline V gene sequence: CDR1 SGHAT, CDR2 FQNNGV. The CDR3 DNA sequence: TGTGCCAGCAGCTATAGGGTACAGGGGGCGACCTATAATTCACCCCTCCACTTT. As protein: CASSYRVQGATYNSPLHF. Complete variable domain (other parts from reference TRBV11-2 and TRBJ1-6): EAGVAQSPRYKIIEKRQSVAFWCNPISGHATLYWYQQILGQGPKLLIQFQNNGVVDDSQLPKDRFSAERLKGVDSTLKIQPAKLEDSAVYLCASSYRVQGATYNSPLHFGNGTRLTVT.

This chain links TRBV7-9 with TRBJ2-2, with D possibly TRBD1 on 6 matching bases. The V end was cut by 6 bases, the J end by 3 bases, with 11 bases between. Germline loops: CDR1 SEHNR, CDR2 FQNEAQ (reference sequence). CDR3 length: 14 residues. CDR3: CASRPGVDTGELFF. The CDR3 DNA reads TGTGCCAGCAGACCAGGGGTGGACACCGGGGAGCTGTTTTTT.

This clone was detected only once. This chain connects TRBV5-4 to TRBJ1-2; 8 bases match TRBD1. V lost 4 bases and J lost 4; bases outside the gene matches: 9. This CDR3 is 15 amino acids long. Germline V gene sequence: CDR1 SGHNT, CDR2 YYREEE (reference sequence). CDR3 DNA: TGTGCCAGCAGCCCCCCAGGGGGCGCGATCTATGGCTACACCTTC. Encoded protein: CASSPPGGAIYGYTF.

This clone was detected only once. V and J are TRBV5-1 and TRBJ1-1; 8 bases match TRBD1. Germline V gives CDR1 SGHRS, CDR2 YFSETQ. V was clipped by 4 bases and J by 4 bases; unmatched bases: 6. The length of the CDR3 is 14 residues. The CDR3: CASSVRTGPTEAFF. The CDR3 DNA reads TGCGCCAGCAGCGTCCGGACAGGGCCCACTGAAGCTTTCTTT.

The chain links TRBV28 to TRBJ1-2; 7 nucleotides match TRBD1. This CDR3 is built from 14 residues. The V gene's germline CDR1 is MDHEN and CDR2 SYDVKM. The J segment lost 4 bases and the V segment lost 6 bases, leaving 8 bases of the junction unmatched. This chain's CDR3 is CASRPGTALYGYTF. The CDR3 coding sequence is TGTGCCAGCAGACCCGGGACAGCACTCTATGGCTACACCTTC.

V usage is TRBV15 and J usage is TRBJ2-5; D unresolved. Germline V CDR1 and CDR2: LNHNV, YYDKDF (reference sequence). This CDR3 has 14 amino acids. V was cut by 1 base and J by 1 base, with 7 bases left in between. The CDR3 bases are TGTGCCACCAGCAGAGTGCTCTCCCAAGAGACCCAGTACTTC. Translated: CATSRVLSQETQYF. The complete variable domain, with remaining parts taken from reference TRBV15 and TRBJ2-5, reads DAMVIQNPRYQVTQFGKPVTLSCSQTLNHNVMYWYQQKSSQAPKLLFHYYDKDFNNEADTPDNFQSRRPNTSFCFLDIRSPGLGDTAMYLCATSRVLSQETQYFGPGTRLLVL.

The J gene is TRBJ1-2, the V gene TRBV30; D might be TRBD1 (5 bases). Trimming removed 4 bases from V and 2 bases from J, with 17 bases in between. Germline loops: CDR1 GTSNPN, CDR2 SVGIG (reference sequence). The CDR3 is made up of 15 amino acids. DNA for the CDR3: TGTGCCTGGAAATTTAAAGGGAAGGGGAACTATGGCTACACCTTC. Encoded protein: CAWKFKGKGNYGYTF.